The T cell receptor beta chain described here comes from a study of beta chain features in type 1 diabetes. At the level of the study: The patient and healthy donor groups were comparable for age, gender and cell yields.

Every isolated RNA sample was fully reverse transcribed, so sequencing captured expressed TCRB transcripts. Produced via immunoSEQ multiplex PCR; TCRdb's table is partial and in-frame only. The repertoire includes 350,000 to 450,000 clones, over 12% of them detected once, and about 0.02% sits in the top ten. Findings of the study overall: Type 1 diabetes patients had fewer VDJ junction insertions and more deletions. The question of HLA type influencing TCRB rearrangement was one that remained unresolved here.

The CDR3 runs to 15 residues. Germline V gives CDR1 SGHRS, CDR2 YFSETQ. With 2 bases clipped from V and 3 bases from J, the junction kept 4 bases outside the gene matches. CD45RO/CCR7/CD25/CD127/CD95/CD27 sorting isolated CD4+ naive, central memory, regulatory and stem cell-like memory cells. This clone was detected only a few times. Its antigen is undetermined. The rearrangement links TRBV5-1 to TRBJ2-2; 7 bases are shared with TRBD1. The sequencing sample was made of naive CD4+ T cells from blood. The receptor was derived from a young woman in good health. CDR3 nucleotides: TGCGCCAGCAGCTTCCTTGGACAGGACACCGGGGAGCTGTTTTTT. Translated, it gives CASSFLGQDTGELFF.